Presented here are 28 T cell receptor beta chains from one specimen sequenced in a study of cytomegalovirus exposure and HLA in healthy donors. The protocol was immunoSEQ multiplex PCR, while the TCRdb copy is restricted to in-frame clones and leaves out a portion. The sample has over 200,000 clones, about 86% seen once; the top ten hold over 2.5%. Sequences were obtained from PBMCs. The receptors were gathered from a woman younger than 30 in good health and CMV-seronegative.

DNA for the CDR3: TGTGCCAGCAGCCAAGTAGAACTTTACGGGCAGTTCTTC. Translating gives CASSQVELYGQFF. The V gene is TRBV14, the J gene TRBJ2-1; D uncertain. Trimming removed 1 base at V and 12 bases at J, with 13 bases between. Germline-derived CDR1 and CDR2 are SGHDN and FVKESK. This CDR3 is built from 13 residues.

This chain connects TRBV7-2 to TRBJ2-1; no definite D call. CDR3 length: 16 amino acids. V lost 1 base and J lost 7, with 17 bases in between. Germline V gene lookup returns CDR1 SGHTA and CDR2 FQGNSA. Here the CDR3 reads CASSLGRGILGNEQFF. Written as DNA, the CDR3 is TGTGCCAGCAGCTTAGGACGCGGAATCCTGGGTAATGAGCAGTTCTTC.

The chain combines TRBV30 with TRBJ1-5; D not certain. The CDR3 is made up of 15 amino acids. Between the trimmed V and J ends, which lost 0 bases and 0 bases, there was a span of 9 bases. Looked up from germline, CDR1 is GTSNPN and CDR2 is SVGIG (reference sequence). CDR3 DNA: TGTGCCTGGAGTGTTGACAATTATAGCAATCAGCCCCAGCATTTT. This sequence encodes CAWSVDNYSNQPQHF.

The chain links TRBV10-1 to TRBJ2-2; the D is unclear. This CDR3 is 11 amino acids long. Trimming stripped 8 bases from V and 7 bases from J, with 8 bases between. Germline V CDR1 and CDR2: WNHNN, SYGVQD (reference sequence). The CDR3 DNA is TGCGCCAGCCCTCGGGTCGGGGAGCTGTTTTTT. This translates into CASPRVGELFF.

This chain joins TRBV7-2 and TRBJ1-2; D unresolved. The CDR3 runs to 15 residues. CDR1 is SGHTA and CDR2 is FQGNSA in the germline V gene. V was clipped by 5 bases and J by 4 bases, with 17 bases between them. CDR3 nucleotide sequence: TGTGCCAGCAGCCCCCCCACGGTCGGAGTCTATGGCTACACCTTC. Its protein product is CASSPPTVGVYGYTF.

The genes are TRBV29-1 and TRBJ2-7; D unclear. Trimming took off 6 bases at V and 9 bases at J, with 15 bases between the two ends. The CDR3 length is 11 residues. Germline CDR1 reads SQVTM; CDR2 reads ANQGSEA. The CDR3 coding sequence is TGCAGCGTAGCGTCCGTCTTTGGGCAGTACTTC. Translation: CSVASVFGQYF.

The genes are TRBV6-1 and TRBJ2-7; 8 nucleotides match TRBD1. CDR1 and CDR2 (germline): MNHNS, SASEGT. This CDR3 region has 13 residues. V shed 6 bases and J 1 base; nucleotides not matched to a gene: 2. In DNA, the CDR3 is TGTGCCAGCAGGCAGGGGGCTTCCTACGAGCAGTACTTC. As protein: CASRQGASYEQYF.

This chain connects TRBV4-1 to TRBJ2-2; 7 positions agree with TRBD1. After removal of 4 bases from V and 7 bases from J, the junction contained 6 bases not matched to a gene. The CDR3 consists of 14 residues. The germline V gene has CDR1 MGHRA and CDR2 YSYEKL. The CDR3 spells CASSPLQGDGELFF. CDR3 coding DNA: TGCGCCAGCAGCCCCCTTCAGGGGGACGGGGAGCTGTTTTTT.

The chain couples TRBV30 to TRBJ2-7; TRBD2 is a possible D gene (6 bases). CDR1 and CDR2 from the germline V gene are GTSNPN and SVGIG (reference sequence). Trimming took off 0 bases at V and 0 bases at J, with 12 bases between the two ends. This CDR3 has 15 residues. This chain's CDR3 is CAWSVQFGGSYEQYF. The CDR3 DNA reads TGTGCCTGGAGTGTACAGTTCGGGGGCTCCTACGAGCAGTACTTC.

The rearrangement links TRBV15 to TRBJ2-1; TRBD1 aligns across 8 bases. The CDR3 extends over 14 amino acids. V shed 2 bases and J 10 bases; nucleotides not matched to a gene: 7. CDR1 and CDR2 (germline): LNHNV, YYDKDF (reference sequence). The CDR3 is CATSRFGGDREQFF. CDR3 nucleotides: TGTGCCACCAGCAGATTTGGCGGGGACAGGGAGCAGTTCTTC.

This rearrangement joins TRBV28 to TRBJ2-7; D possibly corresponds to TRBD1 (5 bases). Per the germline V gene, CDR1 is MDHEN and CDR2 is SYDVKM. Trimming removed 3 bases at V and 6 bases at J, with 15 bases between. This CDR3 has 14 residues. DNA of the CDR3: TGTGCCAGCAGTTTTCCCGCCTCAGGGTCCGAGCAGTACTTC. Translating gives CASSFPASGSEQYF.

The CDR3 loop is CASSLVSAGGPGELFF. The CDR3 DNA reads TGTGCCAGCAGTTTAGTGTCGGCGGGAGGGCCCGGGGAGCTGTTTTTT. This chain joins TRBV27 and TRBJ2-2, with TRBD2 matching over 9 bases. The CDR3 has 16 amino acids. Germline trimming cut 2 bases from V and 6 bases from J; bases unmatched to any gene: 7. The germline V gene encodes CDR1 MNHEY and CDR2 SMNVEV (reference sequence).

The rearrangement uses TRBV13 and TRBJ2-7, with 8 bases lining up with TRBD2. From germline, CDR1 is PRHDT and CDR2 FYEKMQ (reference sequence). The CDR3 has 14 residues. Trimming cost V 0 bases and J 2 bases; bases outside gene matches: 0. CDR3 bases: TGTGCCAGCAGCTTAGGCGGGAGGGCCTACGAGCAGTACTTC. Amino acids: CASSLGGRAYEQYF.

The rearrangement links TRBV29-1 to TRBJ2-3; 7 bases are shared with TRBD1. CDR1 is SQVTM and CDR2 is ANQGSEA in the germline V gene. This CDR3 spans 14 amino acids. The V gene end was trimmed by 6 bases and the J gene end by 7 bases; junction bases not matched to a gene: 13. The CDR3 reads CSVRDRVRSNTQYF. For the CDR3, the DNA is TGCAGCGTCAGAGACAGGGTACGGTCAAATACGCAGTATTTT.

The rearrangement links TRBV4-2 to TRBJ2-3; tentative D call: TRBD2 (5 bases). Looked up from germline, CDR1 is LGHNA and CDR2 is YNFKEQ. V dropped 1 base and J dropped 5 bases, with 7 bases sitting between them. The CDR3 covers 13 residues. The CDR3 sequence is CASSQVEGDTQYF. CDR3 in DNA: TGTGCCAGCAGCCAAGTCGAGGGAGATACGCAGTATTTT.

The chain uses TRBV27 and TRBJ2-3; 8 positions agree with TRBD1. V trimming: 4 bases; J trimming: 5 bases; junction bases outside the gene matches: 5. Germline loops: CDR1 MNHEY, CDR2 SMNVEV (reference sequence). This CDR3 spans 14 amino acids. This CDR3 reads CASSWAGGLDTQYF. The CDR3 bases are TGTGCCAGCAGTTGGGCAGGGGGCCTAGATACGCAGTATTTT.

In nucleotides, the CDR3 is TGCGCCAGCAGCTGGCAGGGACTAGGGTCTGATACGCAGTATTTT. It translates to CASSWQGLGSDTQYF. The V call is TRBV5-1, the J call TRBJ2-3; 8 nucleotides match TRBD2. V trimming: 3 bases; J trimming: 6 bases; junction bases outside the gene matches: 9. The CDR3 extends over 15 amino acids. Germline CDR1 is SGHRS and CDR2 is YFSETQ.

This clone occurred once. The chain uses TRBV11-2 and TRBJ1-4; no clear D gene. Germline CDR1 is SGHAT and CDR2 is FQNNGV. V was pared by 1 base and J by 13 bases, with 10 bases between. CDR3 length: 12 residues. CDR3 DNA sequence: TGTGCCAGCAGCTTAGGGTCGAGAGCACTGTTTTTT. Protein sequence: CASSLGSRALFF.

Only a few counts were recorded for this clone. This sequence joins TRBV7-2 and TRBJ2-1; D may be TRBD2 (6 bases). Between the trimmed V and J ends, which lost 5 bases and 7 bases, there was a span of 12 bases. The CDR3 extends over 13 amino acids. Germline V gives CDR1 SGHTA, CDR2 FQGNSA. Written as DNA, the CDR3 is TGTGCCAGCAGCCTCGGGACTCCTAATGAGCAGTTCTTC. Translating it yields CASSLGTPNEQFF.

This rearrangement joins TRBV11-3 to TRBJ2-7; possible D gene TRBD1, 5 bases. The germline V gene encodes CDR1 SGHNT and CDR2 YENEEA. V lost 7 bases to trimming and J lost 2 bases, with 9 bases between them. CDR3 length: 12 residues. The CDR3, as DNA: TGTGCCAGCAACCAGGGCACCTACGAGCAGTACTTC. Amino acids: CASNQGTYEQYF.

The chain uses TRBV28 and TRBJ2-5, with 8 bases fitting TRBD1. Germline V gene data show CDR1 as MDHEN and CDR2 as SYDVKM. The ends lost 5 bases at V and 4 bases at J; junction bases unmatched: 3. This CDR3 contains 13 residues. The CDR3 is CASSVQGGETQYF. DNA of the CDR3: TGTGCCAGCAGTGTACAGGGGGGAGAGACCCAGTACTTC.

V gene TRBV11-2 combines with J gene TRBJ2-7; 7 bases line up with TRBD2. V lost 3 bases and J lost 7; bases outside the gene matches: 3. Germline loops: CDR1 SGHAT, CDR2 FQNNGV. This CDR3 is 12 amino acids long. CDR3 DNA: TGTGCCAGCAGCTTCGGGACTAATGAGCAGTACTTC. This translates into CASSFGTNEQYF.

This clone was seen only once. This sequence joins TRBV6-5 and TRBJ2-5; 9 bases map to TRBD2. The CDR3 is 16 amino acids. Germline V gene lookup returns CDR1 MNHEY and CDR2 SVGAGI. V gave up 0 bases and J gave up 5 bases; unmatched junction bases: 7. The CDR3 DNA follows: TGTGCCAGCAGTTACTCGAAGGCTAGCGGGATTGAGACCCAGTACTTC. This translates into CASSYSKASGIETQYF.

The chain combines TRBV27 with TRBJ2-3; D is unresolved. Germline CDR1 and CDR2: MNHEY and SMNVEV (reference sequence). The V and J ends lost 5 bases and 2 bases respectively, with 17 bases between them. This CDR3 has 16 amino acids. In DNA, the CDR3 is TGTGCCAGCAGTCCCACGCTTCCCAGTTACACAGATACGCAGTATTTT. Protein: CASSPTLPSYTDTQYF.

The chain carries TRBV2 and TRBJ1-2; TRBD1 matches 9 bases. The CDR3 extends over 16 amino acids. Germline V gene sequence: CDR1 SNHLY, CDR2 FYNNEI. The V and J ends lost 6 bases and 4 bases, in that order; junction bases with no gene match: 12. CDR3 nucleotide sequence: TGTGCCAGCAGCTTATCGGACAGGGGCCTGTTCTATGGCTACACCTTC. This sequence encodes CASSLSDRGLFYGYTF.

The rearrangement uses TRBV7-9 and TRBJ2-1; 9 positions match TRBD2. V was clipped by 4 bases and J by 4 bases; unmatched bases: 8. Germline CDR1 reads SEHNR; CDR2 reads FQNEAQ (reference sequence). CDR3 size: 16 residues. This CDR3 reads CASSSQVAGAYNEQFF. CDR3 DNA: TGTGCCAGCAGCTCTCAGGTAGCGGGAGCTTACAATGAGCAGTTCTTC.

This chain links TRBV28 with TRBJ1-2; D may be TRBD1 (5 bases). Germline V lookup: CDR1 MDHEN, CDR2 SYDVKM. CDR3 length: 17 residues. Trimming took off 1 base at V and 4 bases at J, with 19 bases between the two ends. CDR3 bases: TGTGCCAGCAGTTTATTCCTGGGGCCTAAGACCCCCTATGGCTACACCTTC. Encoded protein: CASSLFLGPKTPYGYTF.

The chain uses TRBV6-6 and TRBJ2-2; D remains unclear. CDR1 is MNHNY, CDR2 SVGAGI, per germline (reference sequence). Trimming pared 6 bases from V and 8 bases from J, leaving 16 bases between. There are 14 residues in the CDR3. This chain's CDR3 is CASRITGDGGELFF. CDR3 DNA: TGTGCCAGCAGAATTACCGGAGACGGAGGGGAGCTGTTTTTT.